The 28 T cell receptor beta chains reported below all come from one sample, sequenced in a study of T cell repertoires in cytomegalovirus infection. MiXCR was run by TCRdb on the reads, yielding one entry per CDR3 protein. The data contain about 490,000 distinct CDR3 sequences, roughly 29% of them singletons. The source material was PBMCs. The receptor set was obtained from a human donor in good health (CMV status not recorded). Some clones in this sample may be carry-over from other donors' samples.

With respect to this clonotype: The junction shows a germline mismatch at one end, possibly a read error. This chain uses TRBV6-1 with TRBJ2-1, with D perhaps matching TRBD2 (7 bases). Germline V gene lookup returns CDR1 MNHNS and CDR2 SASEGT. The CDR3 sequence is 13 residues long. CDR3 sequence: CASSEGRGTGKVF. CDR3 nucleotide sequence: TGTGCCAGCAGTGAGGGGAGGGGGACTGGGAAGGTCTTC.

This clonotype was seen only a few times. The rearrangement links TRBV5-4 to TRBJ2-1, with TRBD1 matching 7 bases. In germline, CDR1 is SGHNT, CDR2 YYREEE (reference sequence). The CDR3 covers 15 residues. J gave up 6 bases and V 3 bases, and 9 bases lay outside the gene matches. The CDR3 region is CASSSPGTGANEQFF. CDR3 bases: TGTGCCAGCAGCTCCCCGGGAACAGGGGCCAATGAGCAGTTCTTC. The variable domain in full, with the rest retrieved from reference TRBV5-4 and TRBJ2-1, is ETGVTQSPTHLIKTRGQQVTLRCSSQSGHNTVSWYQQALGQGPQFIFQYYREEENGRGNFPPRFSGLQFPNYSSELNVNALELDDSALYLCASSSPGTGANEQFFGPGTRLTVL.

This clonotype has only a few counts. V is TRBV12-3 or TRBV12-4 and J is TRBJ2-7; TRBD2 agrees at 9 bases. The CDR3 length is 16 residues. The V and J ends lost 5 bases and 5 bases, in that order; junction bases with no gene match: 13. CDR3 DNA sequence: TGTGCCAGCAGTCCAAGGGCGGGAGGGCTTTTCAACGAGCAGTACGTC. The encoded protein is CASSPRAGGLFNEQYV.

This chain links TRBV29-1 with TRBJ1-1, with unresolved D. Germline values: CDR1 SQVTM, CDR2 ANQGSEA. Trimming stripped 4 bases from V and 5 bases from J, with 14 bases between. This CDR3 region has 13 residues. CDR3 sequence reads: CSVGLVGSTEAFF. The CDR3 region has the DNA TGCAGCGTTGGGCTGGTGGGGAGTACTGAAGCTTTCTTT.

This clonotype was recorded a few times. This rearrangement joins TRBV6-5 to TRBJ1-4, with 9 bases fitting TRBD1. Germline V CDR1 and CDR2: MNHEY, SVGAGI. The V segment lost 6 bases and the J segment 10 bases; nucleotides outside the gene matches: 12. The CDR3 length is 15 residues. This CDR3 is CASRPPGQGDGKLFF. Here the CDR3 DNA reads TGTGCCAGCAGGCCCCCGGGACAGGGTGATGGAAAACTGTTTTTT.

This chain uses TRBV6-5 with TRBJ1-3, with D tentatively TRBD1 (5 bases). With 2 bases removed from V and 0 bases from J, the gap between germline ends came to 14 bases. The length of the CDR3 is 17 residues. The germline V gene encodes CDR1 MNHEY and CDR2 SVGAGI. The CDR3 DNA is TGTGCCAGCAGTTACGCTACAGGCCCCGGCTCTGGAAACACCATATATTTT. This sequence encodes CASSYATGPGSGNTIYF.

The sample holds a few counts of this clonotype. The gene calls are TRBV4-1 and TRBJ1-4; D is perhaps TRBD1 (5 bases). Germline lookup yields CDR1 MGHRA and CDR2 YSYEKL. CDR3 length equals 15 residues. V lost 5 bases, J lost 4 bases, and 14 bases lay in between. CDR3 nucleotide sequence: TGCGCCAGCAGCTCCCGAGGGACGGATAATGAAAAACTGTTTTTT. This sequence encodes CASSSRGTDNEKLFF.

The chain links TRBV27 to TRBJ2-3; TRBD2 matches at 11 bases. J was trimmed by 6 bases and V by 2 bases; bases with no gene match: 16. In germline, CDR1 is MNHEY, CDR2 SMNVEV (reference sequence). The CDR3 totals 19 residues. The CDR3 DNA reads as TGTGCCAGCAGTTTAGTCCGGCCGGCAATAGCGGGAGGGGGGGATACGCAGTATTTT. Translated: CASSLVRPAIAGGGDTQYF.

This chain links TRBV2 with TRBJ2-5, with no clear D. The CDR3 runs 14 residues. Trimming stripped 2 bases from V and 1 base from J, with 8 bases between. Germline assignment: CDR1 SNHLY and CDR2 FYNNEI. The CDR3 nucleotides read TGTGCCAGCAGTGAATACACCGGCCAAGAGACCCAGTACTTC. Protein sequence: CASSEYTGQETQYF. The variable domain in full, completed from reference TRBV2 and TRBJ2-5, reads EPEVTQTPSHQVTQMGQEVILRCVPISNHLYFYWYRQILGQKVEFLVSFYNNEISEKSEIFDDQFSVERPDGSNFTLKIRSTKLEDSAMYFCASSEYTGQETQYFGPGTRLLVL.

This clonotype was detected ten times or more. The chain recombines TRBV7-2 with TRBJ1-1; D is uncertain. The germline gives CDR1 SGHTA, CDR2 FQGNSA. The V end was cut by 5 bases, the J end by 0 bases, with 7 bases between. CDR3 size: 13 residues. The CDR3 region has the DNA TGTGCCAGCAGCCCCCGGATGAACACTGAAGCTTTCTTT. Its protein is CASSPRMNTEAFF.

This clonotype was seen a handful of times. The rearrangement joins TRBV6-2 or TRBV6-3 to TRBJ2-7; 7 bases align to TRBD2. The junction had 1 base not matched to a gene; V was cut back by 4 bases and J by 4 bases. The CDR3 is 12 residues long. CDR1 and CDR2 from the germline V gene are MNHEY and SVGEGT. CDR3 region: CASSWEGYEQYF. In DNA, the CDR3 is TGTGCCAGCAGTTGGGAGGGGTACGAGCAGTACTTC.

This clonotype occurred a few times. The chain combines TRBV7-2 with TRBJ2-4, with D possibly matching TRBD2 (5 bases). CDR1 is SGHTA and CDR2 is FQGNSA in the germline V gene. The CDR3 spans 13 residues. Trimming stripped 5 bases from V and 12 bases from J, with 17 bases between. As DNA, the CDR3 is TGTGCCAGCAGCCCGCAAGGCGGACTGCCTCAGTACTTC. Its translation: CASSPQGGLPQYF.

This clonotype was found many times. The V gene is TRBV7-2, the J gene TRBJ1-5; D call uncertain. V lost 3 bases to trimming and J lost 1 base, with 7 bases between them. CDR3 length: 14 residues. Germline-derived CDR1 and CDR2 are SGHTA and FQGNSA. CDR3 amino acids: CASSFMGSNQPQHF. CDR3 coding DNA: TGTGCCAGCAGCTTTATGGGAAGCAATCAGCCCCAGCATTTT.

The chain has TRBV7-6 and TRBJ2-7, with 8 bases matching TRBD1. Trimming removed 0 bases from V and 1 base from J; junction bases left unmatched: 5. CDR1 is SGHVS and CDR2 is FNYEAQ in the germline V gene. The CDR3 consists of 16 residues. CDR3 DNA: TGTGCCAGCAGCTTAGCAAGGGGGACAGGTTCCTACGAGCAGTACTTC. This translates into CASSLARGTGSYEQYF.

This clonotype was observed many times. The chain uses TRBV7-2 and TRBJ2-1; TRBD2 aligns across 7 bases. The germline gives CDR1 SGHTA, CDR2 FQGNSA. This CDR3 has 16 amino acids. V gave up 0 bases and J gave up 4 bases; unmatched junction bases: 6. CDR3 nucleotides: TGTGCCAGCAGCTTAGCTGATTTAGCGGGTTACAATGAGCAGTTCTTC. This encodes CASSLADLAGYNEQFF.

The chain joins TRBV29-1 to TRBJ2-5; no clear D gene. Germline CDR1 is SQVTM and CDR2 is ANQGSEA. The CDR3 length is 12 residues. V lost 5 bases and J lost 0, with 7 bases in between. The CDR3 region has the DNA TGCAGCGTTAGCGAGTACCAAGAGACCCAGTACTTC. The encoded protein is CSVSEYQETQYF. Combining the CDR3 with reference TRBV29-1 and TRBJ2-5 gives the whole variable domain SAVISQKPSRDICQRGTSLTIQCQVDSQVTMMFWYRQQPGQSLTLIATANQGSEATYESGFVIDKFPISRPNLTFSTLTVSNMSPEDSSIYLCSVSEYQETQYFGPGTRLLVL.

This chain joins TRBV28 and TRBJ1-1; D not certain. This CDR3 has 14 residues. Between the trimmed V and J ends, which lost 4 bases and 1 base, there was a span of 10 bases. The germline CDR1 and CDR2 sequences are MDHEN and SYDVKM. This CDR3 reads CASSSTDWNTEAFF. For the CDR3, the DNA is TGTGCCAGCAGTTCAACTGACTGGAACACTGAAGCTTTCTTT. Together with reference TRBV28 and TRBJ1-1, the CDR3 gives the full variable domain: DVKVTQSSRYLVKRTGEKVFLECVQDMDHENMFWYRQDPGLGLRLIYFSYDVKMKEKGDIPEGYSVSREKKERFSLILESASTNQTSMYLCASSSTDWNTEAFFGQGTRLTVV.

V is TRBV7-2 and J is TRBJ2-1; D might be TRBD1 (5 bases). Germline V gene lookup returns CDR1 SGHTA and CDR2 FQGNSA. The V end was cut by 5 bases, the J end by 5 bases, with 10 bases between. This CDR3 has 13 residues. CDR3 DNA sequence: TGTGCCAGCAGCATCGACAGAGACAATGAGCAGTTCTTC. This codes for CASSIDRDNEQFF.

This clonotype was seen a single time. The chain has TRBV7-2 and TRBJ1-1; maybe TRBD1 (5 bases). The CDR3 is made up of 15 amino acids. Trimming stripped 0 bases from V and 10 bases from J, with 18 bases between. Germline V gene lookup returns CDR1 SGHTA and CDR2 FQGNSA. The CDR3 region has the DNA TGTGCCAGCAGCTTAGCGAATCGGGGGGTAACTTCAGCTTTCTTT. Protein: CASSLANRGVTSAFF. Full variable domain (rest looked up from reference TRBV7-2 and TRBJ1-1): GAGVSQSPSNKVTEKGKDVELRCDPISGHTALYWYRQSLGQGLEFLIYFQGNSAPDKSGLPSDRFSAERTGGSVSTLTIQRTQQEDSAVYLCASSLANRGVTSAFFGQGTRLTVV.

The chain combines TRBV11-3 with TRBJ1-1; the D is unclear. Trimming shortened V by 1 base and J by 11 bases, and 8 bases separated the two germline ends. Germline CDR1 is SGHNT and CDR2 is YENEEA. There are 11 residues in the CDR3. DNA for the CDR3: TGTGCCAGCAGCTTAGTCGGGAGGGCTTTCTTT. Protein: CASSLVGRAFF.

The CDR3 reads CAIRDTSGANVLTF. DNA for the CDR3: TGTGCCATCAGGGACACCTCTGGGGCCAACGTCCTGACTTTC. The chain is built from TRBV10-3 and TRBJ2-6; the D gene is possibly TRBD1 (5 bases). The CDR3 has 14 residues. The V gene lost 6 bases and the J gene lost 0 bases, with 6 bases spanning the gap. Per germline, CDR1 ENHRY and CDR2 SYGVKD.

This clonotype was seen many times. The chain recombines TRBV11-3 with TRBJ2-4; a weak D match, TRBD1 (6 bases). Germline CDR1 SGHNT, CDR2 YENEEA. Between the trimmed V and J ends, which lost 0 bases and 0 bases, there was a span of 15 bases. This CDR3 region has 18 residues. As DNA, the CDR3 is TGTGCCAGCAGCTTAGATCAAGGGGGAACACTAGCCAAAAACATTCAGTACTTC. Its protein product is CASSLDQGGTLAKNIQYF.

This clonotype was detected a few times. The chain carries TRBV4-1 and TRBJ1-1; D is ambiguous. The germline gives CDR1 MGHRA, CDR2 YSYEKL. Trimming removed 3 bases from V and 0 bases from J, with 17 bases in between. The CDR3 covers 17 residues. CDR3 sequence reads: CASSQELRAALNTEAFF. DNA for the CDR3: TGCGCCAGCAGCCAGGAACTGAGGGCGGCCCTGAACACTGAAGCTTTCTTT.

The gene calls are TRBV11-2 and TRBJ2-2, with a possible D match to TRBD2 (6 bases). Germline CDR1 reads SGHAT; CDR2 reads FQNNGV. The CDR3 is 14 residues long. The V end was cut by 5 bases, the J end by 7 bases, with 14 bases between. The CDR3 sequence is CASSPGGLGGELFF. DNA for the CDR3: TGTGCCAGCAGCCCCGGGGGTTTGGGCGGGGAGCTGTTTTTT.

The chain joins TRBV6-5 to TRBJ2-5, with D tentatively TRBD2 (5 bases). The CDR3 has 16 residues. Deletions cut 0 bases from V and 5 bases from J, with 16 bases between. Germline V gene data show CDR1 as MNHEY and CDR2 as SVGAGI. CDR3 coding DNA: TGTGCCAGCAGTTACTCCGGACTCTTACCGGGGGAGACCCAGTACTTC. This translates into CASSYSGLLPGETQYF.

V and J are TRBV28 and TRBJ2-3; 7 bases are shared with TRBD2. Losses at the gene ends were 6 bases for V and 1 base for J; bases not matched to a gene: 10. The CDR3 sequence is 16 residues long. The germline V gene has CDR1 MDHEN and CDR2 SYDVKM. Here the CDR3 DNA reads TGTGCCAGCAGCCCCAGCGGGGCGGGCCGCACAGATACGCAGTATTTT. It is translated as CASSPSGAGRTDTQYF.

This chain links TRBV6-2 or TRBV6-3 with TRBJ2-3; 8 positions agree with TRBD2. The CDR3 is 16 residues long. The germline V gene has CDR1 MNHEY and CDR2 SVGEGT. After removal of 2 bases from V and 2 bases from J, the junction contained 6 bases not matched to a gene. CDR3 loop: CASSYDSGVFTDTQYF. The CDR3 DNA is TGTGCCAGCAGTTACGATAGCGGGGTATTCACAGATACGCAGTATTTT.

The chain has TRBV10-2 and TRBJ2-7, with 8 bases identical to TRBD2. J was trimmed by 5 bases and V by 0 bases; bases with no gene match: 12. In germline, CDR1 is WSHSY, CDR2 SAAADI. This CDR3 spans 17 amino acids. The CDR3: CASSESVGRAGSHEQYV. In DNA form, the CDR3 reads TGCGCCAGCAGTGAGTCTGTCGGGAGGGCCGGTAGCCACGAGCAGTACGTC.